This T cell receptor beta chain was observed in a study of CD8+CD57+ T cells in acquired aplastic anemia. According to the study, genomic DNA was the template for TCR beta VDJ and CDR3 profiling. A single record per CDR3 protein comes from TCRdb applying MiXCR to the reads. The top ten clones hold about 8.3% of a sample with 260,000 or so distinct CDR3 sequences, more than 45% of them seen once. The CDR3 extends over 14 amino acids. V was cut by 1 base and J by 0 bases, with 5 bases left in between. Germline loops: CDR1 LNHDA, CDR2 SQIVND (reference sequence). Patients who underwent sequencing had shown CD8+CD57+ cell expansion by flow cytometry.

This chain connects TRBV19 to TRBJ2-3; no reliable D call. This receptor was obtained from a human donor with aplastic anemia. Specimen: sorted CD4+, CD8+, or CD8+CD57+ T cells (not recorded which) from PBMCs. The CDR3 loop reads CASSIGGSTDTQYF. CDR3 bases: TGTGCCAGTAGTATAGGGGGTAGCACAGATACGCAGTATTTT.